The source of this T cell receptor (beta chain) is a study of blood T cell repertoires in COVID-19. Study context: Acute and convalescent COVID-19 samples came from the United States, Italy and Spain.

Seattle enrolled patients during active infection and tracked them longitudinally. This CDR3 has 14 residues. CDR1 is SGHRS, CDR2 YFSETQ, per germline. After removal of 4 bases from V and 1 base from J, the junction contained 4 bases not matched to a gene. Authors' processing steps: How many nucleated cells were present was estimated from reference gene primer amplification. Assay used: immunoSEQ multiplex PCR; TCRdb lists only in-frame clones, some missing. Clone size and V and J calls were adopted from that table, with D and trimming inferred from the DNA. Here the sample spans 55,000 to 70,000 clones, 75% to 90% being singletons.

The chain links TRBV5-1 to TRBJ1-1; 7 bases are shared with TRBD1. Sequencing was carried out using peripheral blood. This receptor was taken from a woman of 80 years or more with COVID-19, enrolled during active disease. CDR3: CASSTYRGNTEAFF. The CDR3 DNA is TGCGCCAGCAGCACATACAGGGGGAACACTGAAGCTTTCTTT.